This T cell receptor beta chain stems from a study of blood T cell repertoires in COVID-19. V lost 2 bases, J lost 5 bases, and 6 bases stayed unmatched. CDR1 and CDR2 (germline): SGHTA, FQGTGA. The length of the CDR3 is 15 residues. Profiling relied on immunoSEQ multiplex PCR, and the TCRdb table lists in-frame clones only, not all of them. The sample shows more than 100,000 clones, approximately 81% of them seen only once. Material for sequencing was peripheral blood. V usage is TRBV7-3 and J usage is TRBJ2-3; 8 positions match TRBD2. This TCR was recovered from a woman aged 30 to 39 who had recovered from COVID-19. DNA of the CDR3: TGTGCCAGCAGCTTATTCGGGGGGGCTAGAGATACGCAGTATTTT. Amino acid sequence: CASSLFGGARDTQYF.